These T cell receptor beta chains were read from a single sample in a study of blood T cell repertoires in COVID-19. The method was immunoSEQ multiplex PCR; TCRdb's version includes in-frame clones alone and lacks a portion of them. The table includes roughly 250,000 clones, 70% to 85% detected once. The sequencing input was peripheral blood. The receptor set was obtained from a woman older than 75 with acute or convalescent COVID-19. Both conserved end residues are part of each CDR3. D genes are given only for firm matches. Not every row has a clone size; where given, it reads once, few, many or a size class.

V gene	J gene	D gene	clone size	CDR3 DNA	CDR3 protein
TRBV5-1	TRBJ1-4	TRBD1	NA	TGCGCCAGCAGACCGACAGGGACTAATGAAAAACTGTTTTTT	CASRPTGTNEKLFF
TRBV19	TRBJ2-3	NA	NA	TGTGCCAGTAGGTACAGTCACACAGATACGCAGTATTTT	CASRYSHTDTQYF
TRBV18	TRBJ2-1	NA	NA	TGTGCCAGCTCACCAGTCGGGGAGGAGGGTGAGCAGTTCTTC	CASSPVGEEGEQFF
TRBV10-3	TRBJ2-3	NA	few	TGTGCCATCACTAAGGTCCCAGCCCGGGACTCCTTCTCCACAGATACGCAGTATTTT	CAITKVPARDSFSTDTQYF
TRBV18	TRBJ1-1	TRBD1	NA	TGTGCCAGCTCACCACAACAGGGGGGCCGGGACACTGAAGCTTTCTTT	CASSPQQGGRDTEAFF
TRBV28	TRBJ2-1	TRBD2	NA	TGTGCCAGCAGTTCCGGACTAGCGGGCCAAAATGAGCAGTTCTTC	CASSSGLAGQNEQFF
TRBV15	TRBJ1-2	NA	NA	TGTGCCACCAGCAGAGATCCGGACTACGGCTACACCTTC	CATSRDPDYGYTF
TRBV4-2	TRBJ1-2	TRBD1	NA	TGTGCCAGCAGCCAAGCGACAGGGACGAACTATGGCTACACCTTC	CASSQATGTNYGYTF
TRBV4-1	TRBJ2-3	TRBD2	NA	TGCGCCAGCAGCCAAGATGGGGCTAGCGGGAGGGCCGGCACAGATACGCAGTATTTT	CASSQDGASGRAGTDTQYF
TRBV5-4	TRBJ2-4	TRBD1	few	TGTGCCAGCAGCTTTAAACAGGGGGACAAAAACATTCAGTACTTC	CASSFKQGDKNIQYF
TRBV5-1	TRBJ2-2	TRBD2	NA	TGCGCCAGCAGCTTGACGGCGGGAGGGGCGAACACCGGGGAGCTGTTTTTT	CASSLTAGGANTGELFF
TRBV7-7	TRBJ2-7	TRBD2	NA	TGTGCTAGCAGCTTAGGAAGCGGGGGTACCTACGAGCAGTACTTC	CASSLGSGGTYEQYF
TRBV19	TRBJ2-1	TRBD2	NA	TGTGCCAGTAGTATTAGGACTAGCGGGGGGCGTGGTGAGCAGTTCTTC	CASSIRTSGGRGEQFF
TRBV7-3	TRBJ1-4	TRBD1	NA	TGTGCCAGCAGCCCAAAAAGACAGGGAGGTTGGGAAAAACTGTTTTTT	CASSPKRQGGWEKLFF
TRBV28	TRBJ2-7	NA	NA	TGTGCCAGCGCAACTATCTACGAGCAGTACTTC	CASATIYEQYF
TRBV5-1	TRBJ2-3	NA	NA	TGCGCCAGCAGCTTGCCTTCAGATACGCAGTATTTT	CASSLPSDTQYF
TRBV23-1	TRBJ1-1	TRBD1	NA	TGCGCCAGCACCTTTTCCGACAGGGTGAACACTGAAGCTTTCTTT	CASTFSDRVNTEAFF
TRBV20-1	TRBJ2-5	NA	few	TGCAGTGCTAGTGTCGGTGAGGAGACCCAGTACTTC	CSASVGEETQYF
TRBV6-5	TRBJ1-5	NA	NA	TGTGCCAGCAGCCCCGGGACACGTCGCAATCAGCCCCAGCATTTT	CASSPGTRRNQPQHF
TRBV7-6	TRBJ2-2	TRBD1	NA	TGTGCCAGCAGCGGGGTACGACAGGGGAACACCGGGGAGCTGTTTTTT	CASSGVRQGNTGELFF
TRBV6-1	TRBJ2-6	TRBD1	NA	TGTGCCAGCAGTGAGGGGACAGGGTCTGGGGCCAACGTCCTGACTTTC	CASSEGTGSGANVLTF
TRBV7-2	TRBJ2-1	TRBD2	NA	TGTGCCAGCAGCGACTCGGCGGGGGATGCCAATGAGCAGTTCTTC	CASSDSAGDANEQFF
TRBV6-5	TRBJ1-1	NA	NA	TGTGCCAGCAGTCCCCGTAAGAGCTTGAACACTGAAGCTTTCTTT	CASSPRKSLNTEAFF
TRBV6-2/TRBV6-3	TRBJ2-7	NA	NA	TGTGCCAGCAGTTACGGCAGGGCCCCCTACGAGCAGTACTTC	CASSYGRAPYEQYF